The rows below give T cell receptor beta chains drawn from one sample of a study of blood T cell repertoires in COVID-19. Method: immunoSEQ multiplex PCR; TCRdb's copy keeps in-frame clones and lacks some. The data hold 80,000 or so clones, with approximately 89% observed a single time. Material for sequencing was peripheral blood. Every receptor here comes from a woman aged 60-75 years with acute or convalescent COVID-19. The CDR3 runs from the conserved cysteine through the conserved F or W. D genes are given only for firm matches. Some rows mark clone size as missing; the rest say once, few, many or name a class of expanded clone.

clone_size: .; d_call: TRBD1; j_call: TRBJ1-5; v_call: TRBV19; cdr3_aa: CASRPDRGENQPQHF; cdr3_nt: TGTGCCAGTCGTCCGGACAGGGGGGAAAATCAGCCCCAGCATTTT
clone_size: .; d_call: TRBD1; j_call: TRBJ2-5; v_call: TRBV5-6; cdr3_aa: CASISLDRGQETQYF; cdr3_nt: TGTGCCAGCATAAGCCTGGACAGGGGCCAAGAGACCCAGTACTTC
clone_size: .; d_call: .; j_call: TRBJ1-5; v_call: TRBV12-3/TRBV12-4; cdr3_aa: CASRGREGQPQHF; cdr3_nt: TGTGCCAGCAGGGGCAGGGAGGGACAGCCCCAGCATTTT
clone_size: .; d_call: TRBD2; j_call: TRBJ2-3; v_call: TRBV5-1; cdr3_aa: CASSQGLAGGTDTQYF; cdr3_nt: TGCGCCAGCAGCCAGGGACTAGCGGGAGGAACAGATACGCAGTATTTT
clone_size: .; d_call: TRBD2; j_call: TRBJ2-6; v_call: TRBV5-6; cdr3_aa: CASRGGLRANVLTF; cdr3_nt: TGTGCCAGCAGGGGGGGACTAAGGGCCAACGTCCTGACTTTC
clone_size: .; d_call: .; j_call: TRBJ2-3; v_call: TRBV29-1; cdr3_aa: CSVEVAVTDTQYF; cdr3_nt: TGCAGCGTTGAAGTAGCGGTTACAGATACGCAGTATTTT
clone_size: .; d_call: TRBD1; j_call: TRBJ1-1; v_call: TRBV5-6; cdr3_aa: CASSQGDTEAFF; cdr3_nt: TGTGCCAGCAGCCAGGGGGATACTGAAGCTTTCTTT
clone_size: few; d_call: .; j_call: TRBJ1-5; v_call: TRBV30; cdr3_aa: CAWSGGTAFQPQHF; cdr3_nt: TGTGCCTGGAGCGGCGGGACCGCATTTCAGCCCCAGCATTTT
clone_size: .; d_call: TRBD2; j_call: TRBJ2-1; v_call: TRBV11-2; cdr3_aa: CASRPGGATGEQFF; cdr3_nt: TGTGCCAGCAGACCCGGGGGGGCAACGGGTGAGCAGTTCTTC
clone_size: .; d_call: TRBD2; j_call: TRBJ2-5; v_call: TRBV2; cdr3_aa: CASTWLEAGGLQETQYF; cdr3_nt: TGTGCCAGCACCTGGTTAGAAGCGGGAGGGCTGCAAGAGACCCAGTACTTC
clone_size: .; d_call: TRBD1; j_call: TRBJ1-6; v_call: TRBV10-3; cdr3_aa: CAISENGQASYNSPLHF; cdr3_nt: TGTGCCATCAGTGAGAACGGACAGGCCTCCTATAATTCACCCCTCCACTTT
clone_size: .; d_call: .; j_call: TRBJ2-7; v_call: TRBV11-2; cdr3_aa: CASSLDLPYEQYF; cdr3_nt: TGTGCCAGCAGCTTAGATCTCCCCTACGAGCAGTACTTC
clone_size: once; d_call: .; j_call: TRBJ2-3; v_call: TRBV25-1; cdr3_aa: CASSEYRRGDTQYF; cdr3_nt: TGTGCCAGCAGTGAATATCGGCGGGGCGATACGCAGTATTTT
clone_size: .; d_call: TRBD1; j_call: TRBJ2-2; v_call: TRBV6-6; cdr3_aa: CASRPGTANTGELFF; cdr3_nt: TGTGCCAGCAGGCCCGGGACAGCGAACACCGGGGAGCTGTTTTTT
clone_size: once; d_call: .; j_call: TRBJ1-6; v_call: TRBV18; cdr3_aa: CASSPVRESNSPLHF; cdr3_nt: TGTGCCAGCTCACCAGTCCGGGAAAGCAATTCACCCCTCCACTTT
clone_size: .; d_call: .; j_call: TRBJ1-1; v_call: TRBV27; cdr3_aa: CASSLSGGVEAFF; cdr3_nt: TGTGCCAGCAGTTTATCAGGGGGGGTTGAAGCTTTCTTT
clone_size: .; d_call: .; j_call: TRBJ1-1; v_call: TRBV2; cdr3_aa: CASKLGRGNTEAFF; cdr3_nt: TGTGCCAGCAAACTCGGAAGAGGGAACACTGAAGCTTTCTTT
clone_size: few; d_call: TRBD1; j_call: TRBJ1-2; v_call: TRBV3-1/TRBV3-2; cdr3_aa: CATYTSLTGGVGYTF; cdr3_nt: TGTGCCACCTACACTTCACTCACAGGGGGCGTTGGCTACACCTTC
clone_size: .; d_call: .; j_call: TRBJ1-1; v_call: TRBV6-5; cdr3_aa: CASSYSQVSNTEAFF; cdr3_nt: TGTGCCAGCAGTTACTCGCAGGTATCGAACACTGAAGCTTTCTTT
clone_size: .; d_call: TRBD2; j_call: TRBJ2-1; v_call: TRBV9; cdr3_aa: CASSVGGTSGNEQFF; cdr3_nt: TGTGCCAGCAGCGTAGGAGGGACTAGCGGGAATGAGCAGTTCTTC
clone_size: .; d_call: .; j_call: TRBJ2-5; v_call: TRBV30; cdr3_aa: CAWSDYGRGEETQYF; cdr3_nt: TGTGCCTGGAGTGACTATGGGCGGGGTGAGGAGACCCAGTACTTC
clone_size: .; d_call: TRBD1; j_call: TRBJ1-6; v_call: TRBV30; cdr3_aa: CAWSRGQGSSPLHF; cdr3_nt: TGTGCCTGGAGTAGGGGACAGGGTTCCTCACCCCTCCACTTT
clone_size: .; d_call: .; j_call: TRBJ2-7; v_call: TRBV30; cdr3_aa: CAWRASHGLGKPSYEQYF; cdr3_nt: TGTGCCTGGAGAGCGTCGCATGGCCTCGGAAAACCGTCCTACGAGCAGTACTTC
clone_size: .; d_call: .; j_call: TRBJ2-3; v_call: TRBV7-9; cdr3_aa: CASSSAGTQYF; cdr3_nt: TGTGCCAGCAGCTCAGCCGGTACGCAGTATTTT
clone_size: .; d_call: TRBD1; j_call: TRBJ1-4; v_call: TRBV28; cdr3_aa: CASSRGGAANEKLFF; cdr3_nt: TGTGCCAGCAGTAGAGGGGGCGCCGCTAATGAAAAACTGTTTTTT
clone_size: .; d_call: .; j_call: TRBJ2-1; v_call: TRBV4-2; cdr3_aa: CASSQELLGQWDNEQFF; cdr3_nt: TGTGCCAGCAGCCAAGAACTCTTGGGACAATGGGACAATGAGCAGTTCTTC
clone_size: .; d_call: TRBD1; j_call: TRBJ2-3; v_call: TRBV5-8; cdr3_aa: CASSLRLDRVTDTQYF; cdr3_nt: TGTGCCAGCAGCTTACGATTAGACAGGGTGACAGATACGCAGTATTTT
clone_size: .; d_call: TRBD1; j_call: TRBJ2-7; v_call: TRBV3-1/TRBV3-2; cdr3_aa: CASSQDVGGSEQYF; cdr3_nt: TGTGCCAGCAGCCAAGATGTAGGGGGCTCCGAGCAGTACTTC
clone_size: .; d_call: TRBD1; j_call: TRBJ1-1; v_call: TRBV10-3; cdr3_aa: CAISSTGVLNTEAFF; cdr3_nt: TGTGCCATCAGTAGCACAGGGGTACTGAACACTGAAGCTTTCTTT
clone_size: .; d_call: .; j_call: TRBJ2-3; v_call: TRBV19; cdr3_aa: CASSNRGRDTQYF; cdr3_nt: TGTGCCAGTAGTAATAGAGGGAGAGATACGCAGTATTTT
clone_size: few; d_call: TRBD2; j_call: TRBJ2-3; v_call: TRBV5-4; cdr3_aa: CASSLLAGDSDTQYF; cdr3_nt: TGTGCCAGCAGCTTACTAGCGGGAGATTCAGATACGCAGTATTTT
clone_size: .; d_call: .; j_call: TRBJ1-5; v_call: TRBV23-1; cdr3_aa: CASSQSVGRGNNQPQHF; cdr3_nt: TGCGCCAGCAGTCAATCCGTGGGTAGGGGAAACAATCAGCCCCAGCATTTT
clone_size: .; d_call: TRBD2; j_call: TRBJ2-1; v_call: TRBV7-3; cdr3_aa: CASSPGLVGNNEQFF; cdr3_nt: TGTGCCAGCAGCCCCGGACTAGTCGGTAATAATGAGCAGTTCTTC
clone_size: .; d_call: TRBD1; j_call: TRBJ2-3; v_call: TRBV7-3; cdr3_aa: CASSRDRDTDTQYF; cdr3_nt: TGTGCCAGCAGCCGGGACAGGGACACAGATACGCAGTATTTT
clone_size: .; d_call: .; j_call: TRBJ1-2; v_call: TRBV2; cdr3_aa: CASSEEGSNGGYTF; cdr3_nt: TGTGCCAGCAGTGAGGAGGGTTCCAATGGTGGCTACACCTTC
clone_size: .; d_call: .; j_call: TRBJ1-2; v_call: TRBV15; cdr3_aa: CATSRDRGGYGYTF; cdr3_nt: TGTGCCACCAGCAGAGATAGGGGGGGCTATGGCTACACCTTC
clone_size: .; d_call: .; j_call: TRBJ1-4; v_call: TRBV4-1; cdr3_aa: CASRLVGGSNEKLFF; cdr3_nt: TGCGCCAGCAGACTGGTGGGAGGTTCTAATGAAAAACTGTTTTTT
clone_size: .; d_call: TRBD1; j_call: TRBJ1-2; v_call: TRBV28; cdr3_aa: CASSPSGQVHGYTF; cdr3_nt: TGTGCCAGCAGTCCCTCCGGACAGGTTCATGGCTACACCTTC
clone_size: .; d_call: .; j_call: TRBJ2-2; v_call: TRBV5-1; cdr3_aa: CASSFSRANTGELFF; cdr3_nt: TGCGCCAGCAGCTTTAGCAGGGCGAACACCGGGGAGCTGTTTTTT
clone_size: .; d_call: .; j_call: TRBJ2-1; v_call: TRBV18; cdr3_aa: CASSPTAALDYNEQFF; cdr3_nt: TGTGCCAGCTCACCCACCGCGGCACTAGACTACAATGAGCAGTTCTTC
clone_size: .; d_call: TRBD2; j_call: TRBJ2-3; v_call: TRBV28; cdr3_aa: CASTPGVAGSDTQYF; cdr3_nt: TGTGCCAGCACCCCTGGGGTAGCGGGATCAGATACGCAGTATTTT
clone_size: .; d_call: .; j_call: TRBJ1-1; v_call: TRBV18; cdr3_aa: CASSLGAMNTEAFF; cdr3_nt: TGTGCCAGCTCACTAGGGGCAATGAACACTGAAGCTTTCTTT
clone_size: .; d_call: .; j_call: TRBJ2-5; v_call: TRBV6-5; cdr3_aa: CASSLALANFQETQYF; cdr3_nt: TGTGCCAGCAGTTTAGCGTTAGCGAATTTTCAAGAGACCCAGTACTTC
clone_size: .; d_call: TRBD1; j_call: TRBJ2-5; v_call: TRBV5-1; cdr3_aa: CASSLAGTGVRGETQYF; cdr3_nt: TGCGCCAGCAGCTTGGCCGGGACAGGGGTTCGGGGGGAGACCCAGTACTTC
clone_size: .; d_call: .; j_call: TRBJ2-1; v_call: TRBV3-1/TRBV3-2; cdr3_aa: CASSQDGAHEQFF; cdr3_nt: TGTGCCAGCAGCCAAGATGGGGCACATGAGCAGTTCTTC
clone_size: .; d_call: .; j_call: TRBJ1-4; v_call: TRBV6-5; cdr3_aa: CASSYRWEPTNEKLFF; cdr3_nt: TGTGCCAGCAGTTACAGGTGGGAGCCAACTAATGAAAAACTGTTTTTT
clone_size: .; d_call: TRBD1; j_call: TRBJ1-2; v_call: TRBV7-2; cdr3_aa: CASSLQQDRTYGYTF; cdr3_nt: TGTGCCAGCAGCCTCCAACAGGACAGGACCTATGGCTACACCTTC
clone_size: .; d_call: .; j_call: TRBJ1-5; v_call: TRBV6-4; cdr3_aa: CASSVTTGQPQHF; cdr3_nt: TGTGCCAGCAGTGTTACGACAGGCCAGCCCCAGCATTTT
clone_size: .; d_call: TRBD1; j_call: TRBJ1-2; v_call: TRBV9; cdr3_aa: CASSSRTGNYGYTF; cdr3_nt: TGTGCCAGCAGCAGCCGGACAGGCAACTATGGCTACACCTTC
clone_size: .; d_call: .; j_call: TRBJ1-3; v_call: TRBV3-1/TRBV3-2; cdr3_aa: CASSQHLGGGRGNTIYF; cdr3_nt: TGTGCCAGCAGCCAGCACCTTGGCGGGGGGCGAGGAAACACCATATATTTT
clone_size: .; d_call: TRBD2; j_call: TRBJ2-2; v_call: TRBV3-1/TRBV3-2; cdr3_aa: CASSLTSGNTGELFF; cdr3_nt: TGTGCCAGCAGCTTGACTAGCGGGAACACCGGGGAGCTGTTTTTT
clone_size: .; d_call: .; j_call: TRBJ1-3; v_call: TRBV28; cdr3_aa: CASSLEVISGNTIYF; cdr3_nt: TGTGCCAGCAGTTTAGAGGTGATCTCTGGAAACACCATATATTTT
clone_size: .; d_call: .; j_call: TRBJ1-4; v_call: TRBV6-5; cdr3_aa: CASRVTGTNEKLFF; cdr3_nt: TGTGCCAGCAGGGTCACAGGGACTAATGAAAAACTGTTTTTT